The 18 T cell receptor beta chains below were found in one sample sequenced in a study of CD8+ T cells in alopecia areata. Extracted RNA was reverse transcribed, and the resulting cDNA served as sequencing template. Libraries were prepared by immunoSEQ multiplex PCR; TCRdb keeps only in-frame clonotypes and omits some of them. This sample shows 200,000 to 300,000 clones and no singletons; more than 1% rests with the ten largest. After pooling, cutaneous lymph node cells were sorted with CD4, CD8alpha, NKG2D, NKG2ACE and other markers. Sequenced: CD4+ T cells sorted from a lymph node. The receptor set was obtained from a C3H/HeJ mouse with alopecia areata. As its MHC haplotype, the strain has H2-k.

This clone was counted a few times. Germline and genes here are mouse. Other DNA sequences in the sample encode the same CDR3. CDR3: CASSEAGGSQNTLYF. The CDR3 DNA, read in part, is TGTGCCAGCAGTGAAGCAGGGGGCAGTCAAAAC. The V and J genes are TRBV13-1 and TRBJ2-4; 8 nucleotides match TRBD1. The read ends 4 residues before the CDR3 terminus; that terminus is restored from the germline J gene. The V gene end was trimmed by 2 bases and the J gene end by 0 bases; junction bases not matched to a gene: 2. Germline V gene sequence: CDR1 NSHNY, CDR2 SYGAGN. The CDR3 length is 15 residues.

Concerning this clone itself: Gene names are the mouse ones. The CDR3 end falls 4 residues outside the read, so it is completed with the germline J gene. At the DNA level, this CDR3 is encoded by other sequences in the same sample as well. The rearrangement links TRBV1 to TRBJ2-5; 11 nucleotides agree with TRBD2. In germline, CDR1 is NSQYPW, CDR2 LRSPGD (reference sequence). The CDR3 is made up of 15 amino acids. Partial CDR3 DNA: TGCACCTGCAGTGCCCCGACTGGGGGGGAAGAC. Translation gives CTCSAPTGGED. From start to end, the CDR3 is CTCSAPTGGEDTQYF.

This clone was found a few times. Gene names denote mouse genes. The read terminates 4 residues before the CDR3 end, so the remaining end is supplied by the germline J gene. The rearrangement joins TRBV13-1 to TRBJ1-2; D is possibly TRBD1 (6 bases). This CDR3 comprises 15 residues. V lost 3 bases and J 2 bases, leaving 14 bases between the germline ends. Germline assignment: CDR1 NSHNY and CDR2 SYGAGN. The CDR3 DNA, read in part, is TGTGCCAGCAGTGCCCCCCGGGACACCAACTCC. As protein: CASSAPRDTNS. The whole CDR3 sequence reads CASSAPRDTNSDYTF.

In its sample, this clone was seen a few times. The gene names given are mouse names. The read terminates 4 residues ahead of where the CDR3 ends, so the germline J gene completes it. V and J are TRBV13-2 and TRBJ2-1; D is perhaps TRBD1 (6 bases). Germline-derived CDR1 and CDR2 are NNHNN and SYGAGS (reference sequence). V dropped 2 bases and J dropped 5 bases, with 8 bases sitting between them. There are 13 residues in the CDR3. The CDR3 spells CASGESGDAEQFF. The DNA read from the CDR3 is TGTGCCAGCGGTGAGTCAGGGGATGCT.

For this clone: Just one base apart from a much larger clone, this may be a read error. Genes and germline are mouse. The read ends 4 residues before the CDR3 terminus; that terminus is restored from the germline J gene. This chain links TRBV29 with TRBJ2-3; TRBD1 matches 7 bases. The length of the CDR3 is 15 residues. Germline CDR1 MSHET, CDR2 SYDVDS. The ends lost 6 bases at V and 0 bases at J; junction bases unmatched: 6. The CDR3 bases that were read are TGTGCTAGCAGCCAAGGGACAGCTAGTGCAGAA. It is translated as CASSQGTASAE. The full CDR3 protein reads CASSQGTASAETLYF.

This clone turned up a few times. Each gene name is a mouse one. The read terminates 4 residues before the CDR3 end, so the remaining end is supplied by the germline J gene. The chain links TRBV13-3 to TRBJ1-2, with a weak D call TRBD1 (6 bases). This CDR3 spans 14 amino acids. The V gene lost 2 bases and the J gene lost 3 bases, with 11 bases spanning the gap. Germline-derived CDR1 and CDR2 are NNHDY and SYVADS. CDR3 in amino acids: CASSEPGHHSDYTF. The covered CDR3 bases are TGTGCCAGCAGTGAGCCGGGACATCACTCC.

A few counts support this clone. The gene names given are mouse names. The CDR3 goes on 4 residues after the read ends, and that part is filled in from the germline J gene. Within the sample, other DNA sequences also encode this same CDR3. The chain uses TRBV13-2 and TRBJ2-7, with a tentative D call TRBD2 (5 bases). The CDR3 length is 12 residues. Germline loops: CDR1 NNHNN, CDR2 SYGAGS (reference sequence). CDR3 in amino acids: CASGDWGDEQYF. CDR3 DNA (partial): TGTGCCAGCGGTGATTGGGGTGAT.

As to this clone: The gene names given are mouse names. The read stops 4 residues short of the end of the CDR3; the missing end is completed from the germline J gene. V is TRBV1 and J is TRBJ2-4; a weak D match, TRBD2 (6 bases). Germline CDR1 reads NSQYPW; CDR2 reads LRSPGD (reference sequence). The CDR3 is 15 amino acids. CDR3 in amino acids: CTCSADPGVGNTLYF. The CDR3 bases that were read are TGCACCTGCAGTGCAGATCCTGGGGTTGGCAAC.

Notes on this clone: Genes here carry mouse names. The read stops 4 residues short of the end of the CDR3; the missing end is completed from the germline J gene. This chain uses TRBV1 with TRBJ2-4; 7 positions match TRBD1. Germline trimming cut 3 bases from V and 0 bases from J; bases unmatched to any gene: 6. There are 16 residues in the CDR3. CDR1 is NSQYPW, CDR2 LRSPGD, per germline (reference sequence). The sequenced part of the CDR3 DNA is TGCACCTGCAGTGCGCCACAGGGGAAGAGTCAAAAC. It specifies CTCSAPQGKSQN. In full, the CDR3 reads CTCSAPQGKSQNTLYF.

In regard to this clone: All gene names here are mouse names. From the germline J gene comes the end of the CDR3, since the read stops 4 residues before it. The J gene is TRBJ2-2, the V gene TRBV4; tentative D call: TRBD1 (6 bases). V dropped 3 bases and J dropped 0 bases, with 11 bases sitting between them. CDR1 and CDR2 (germline): LGHDT, YNNKQL (reference sequence). The CDR3 is made up of 16 amino acids. The CDR3 bases that were read are TGTGCCAGCAGCTACGGGACAATTGCAAACACCGGG. As protein: CASSYGTIANTG. From start to end, the CDR3 is CASSYGTIANTGQLYF.

Details on this clone: The genes are named according to mouse. With the read ending 4 residues before the CDR3 end, the germline J gene is used to fill in that end. Other DNA variants within this sample encode the same CDR3. The chain links TRBV19 to TRBJ2-7; TRBD1 matches at 10 bases. Germline V gene lookup returns CDR1 FNHDT and CDR2 SITEND (reference sequence). The CDR3 is made up of 14 amino acids. Partial CDR3 DNA: TGTGCCAGCAGTATGCGGGACAGGGGATAT. The encoded protein is CASSMRDRGY. The CDR3, in full, reads CASSMRDRGYEQYF.

This clone was counted only a few times. These gene names are mouse names. The read halts 4 residues ahead of the CDR3 end, with the missing end drawn from the germline J gene. The chain has TRBV13-1 and TRBJ2-3, with D possibly TRBD1 on 6 matching bases. This CDR3 is built from 14 residues. V dropped 10 bases and J dropped 0 bases, with 15 bases sitting between them. Germline assignment: CDR1 NSHNY and CDR2 SYGAGN. CDR3 DNA, as far as it was read: TGTGCCGACCGGGACAAAACTAGTGCAGAA. Its protein is CADRDKTSAE. The CDR3 as a whole reads CADRDKTSAETLYF.

This clone was detected many times. The gene names here belong to mouse. The CDR3 sequence is CASSLGQSPLYF. Partial CDR3 DNA: TGTGCCAGCAGCTTGGGACAATCGCCC. This sequence joins TRBV14 and TRBJ1-6; weak D call: TRBD1 (6 bases). The read gets to within 3 residues of the CDR3 end, and the germline J gene fills in the rest. TRBJ1-6 is an ORF, with its function uncertain. The germline CDR1 and CDR2 sequences are SGHDT and FRDEAV. V lost 5 bases, J lost 10 bases, and 10 bases lay in between. This CDR3 has 12 residues.

Note on this clone: Gene labels here are mouse ones. The read terminates 4 residues before the CDR3 end, so the remaining end is supplied by the germline J gene. Distinct nucleotide sequences in the sample also encode this CDR3. The chain carries TRBV13-1 and TRBJ2-1, with 8 bases that match TRBD1. The length of the CDR3 is 13 residues. Germline V CDR1 and CDR2: NSHNY, SYGAGN. CDR3: CASSGQGYAEQFF. CDR3 DNA (partial): TGTGCCAGCAGTGGACAGGGGTACGCT.

A note on this clone: Gene and germline names: mouse. The read is 4 residues too short to cover the CDR3 end, so that end is filled in from the germline J gene. The rearrangement links TRBV1 to TRBJ1-1, with D possibly matching TRBD1 (6 bases). Deletions cut 0 bases from V and 0 bases from J, with 11 bases between. CDR1 is NSQYPW and CDR2 is LRSPGD in the germline V gene (reference sequence). The CDR3 runs to 16 residues. The CDR3 protein is CTCSADPTGTNTEVFF. Partial CDR3 DNA: TGCACCTGCAGTGCAGATCCCACAGGGACAAACACA.

Worth noting for this clone: Mouse gene names apply. The CDR3 end falls 3 residues outside the read, so it is completed with the germline J gene. This rearrangement joins TRBV31 to TRBJ1-6, with TRBD1 identical over 8 bases. TRBJ1-6 is noted as an ORF with a role that remains uncertain. The length of the CDR3 is 15 residues. V shed 1 base, J shed 7 bases, and the junction held 6 bases outside the gene matches. Germline V gene lookup returns CDR1 GKSSPN and CDR2 SITVG. CDR3 sequence reads: CAWSPKQGGNSPLYF. The DNA read from the CDR3 is TGTGCCTGGAGTCCGAAACAGGGGGGAAATTCGCCC.

On this clone: Mouse gene names and germline throughout. The read terminates 3 residues ahead of where the CDR3 ends, so the germline J gene completes it. The rearrangement links TRBV3 to TRBJ1-6; 7 positions agree with TRBD1. TRBJ1-6 is placed among ORFs of uncertain function. The V gene end was trimmed by 5 bases and the J gene end by 0 bases; junction bases not matched to a gene: 4. This CDR3 spans 16 amino acids. The V gene's germline CDR1 is SNHLY and CDR2 FYNGKV (reference sequence). The CDR3 sequence is CASSGDSLSYNSPLYF. The CDR3 bases that were read are TGTGCCAGCAGCGGGGACAGCCTTTCCTATAATTCGCCC.

As for this clone: The genes and germline here are from mouse. The CDR3 end lies 4 residues beyond the end of the read and is filled in from the germline J gene. This CDR3 is also generated by other DNA sequences in the sample. This rearrangement joins TRBV31 to TRBJ2-5; 10 nucleotides line up with TRBD1. Looked up from germline, CDR1 is GKSSPN and CDR2 is SITVG. The CDR3 loop spans 13 amino acids. The CDR3 sequence: CAWRTGGEDTQYF. The sequenced CDR3 bases are TGTGCCTGGAGGACAGGGGGCGAGGAC. The whole variable domain, filled in from reference TRBV31 and TRBJ2-5, reads AQTIHQWPVAEIKAVGSPLSLGCTIKGKSSPNLYWYWQATGGTLQQLFYSITVGQVESVVQLNLSASRPKDDQFILSTEKLLLSHSGFYLCAWRTGGEDTQYFGPGTRLLVL.